These 18 T cell receptor beta chains originate from one sample sequenced in a study of cytomegalovirus exposure and HLA in healthy donors (dated by TCRdb to about 2017). The receptor library was made with the immunoSEQ multiplex PCR assay. For the multiplex PCR, a mixture combining 60 forward primers for TCR Vbeta segments and 13 reverse primers for TCR Jbeta segments was used. The source is immuneACCESS, and TCRdb retained only in-frame sequences with V and J called. Part of the clones is not carried over; for the studies checked, unresolved V genes explain less than half of this, and the remainder is unexplained. Across this sample there are fewer than 130,000 clones, with 74% seen only once. The top ten clonotypes cover around 2.5% of the sample. The source material was PBMCs. The receptor source for this set is a man in his forties or fifties in good health and CMV-seropositive.

The rearrangement uses TRBV5-1 and TRBJ1-1; perhaps TRBD1 as D (5 bases). This CDR3 has 14 amino acids. The V and J ends lost 7 bases and 4 bases respectively, with 17 bases between them. The V gene's germline CDR1 is SGHRS and CDR2 YFSETQ. This CDR3 is CASQDSRGGTEAFF. The DNA for the CDR3 is TGCGCCAGCCAAGACTCCCGGGGGGGCACTGAAGCTTTCTTT.

The chain uses TRBV9 and TRBJ2-3, with 8 bases matching TRBD2. J gave up 5 bases and V 1 base, and 6 bases lay outside the gene matches. The germline CDR1 and CDR2 sequences are SGDLS and YYNGEE. The CDR3 has 15 residues. CDR3 sequence reads: CASSVYGGAEDTQYF. The CDR3 DNA is TGTGCCAGCAGCGTATACGGGGGGGCGGAAGATACGCAGTATTTT.

V usage is TRBV7-9 and J usage is TRBJ1-4; D remains ambiguous. The CDR3 consists of 13 residues. The germline V gene encodes CDR1 SEHNR and CDR2 FQNEAQ (reference sequence). V lost 2 bases and J 8 bases, leaving 9 bases between the germline ends. This chain's CDR3 is CASSLSDREKLFF. CDR3 DNA: TGTGCCAGCAGCTTAAGCGATCGGGAAAAACTGTTTTTT.

This chain uses TRBV30 with TRBJ2-5, with TRBD1 as a possible D gene (6 bases). V was trimmed by 0 bases and J by 5 bases, leaving 19 bases between them. The CDR3 is made up of 16 amino acids. Germline V gene lookup returns CDR1 GTSNPN and CDR2 SVGIG (reference sequence). CDR3 sequence: CAWSVLGGFREETQYF. The DNA for the CDR3 is TGTGCCTGGAGTGTCCTAGGGGGTTTTCGTGAGGAGACCCAGTACTTC.

The rearrangement uses TRBV18 and TRBJ2-2, with 10 nucleotides matching TRBD2. The CDR3 contains 16 residues. Germline V gene lookup returns CDR1 KGHSH and CDR2 LQKENI. With 0 bases clipped from V and 6 bases from J, the junction kept 4 bases outside the gene matches. The CDR3 nucleotides read TGTGCCAGCTCACCACCGCTAGCGGGAGCGTCCGGGGAGCTGTTTTTT. Amino acids: CASSPPLAGASGELFF.

This clone appeared a single time. The V and J genes are TRBV14 and TRBJ2-3; D unclear. CDR3 size: 13 residues. CDR1 SGHDN and CDR2 FVKESK come from the germline V gene. Trimming took off 2 bases at V and 3 bases at J, with 6 bases between the two ends. This chain's CDR3 is CASSQLSTDTQYF. The CDR3 nucleotides read TGTGCCAGCAGCCAACTTTCGACAGATACGCAGTATTTT. The full variable domain, its missing parts supplied by reference TRBV14 and TRBJ2-3, is EAGVTQFPSHSVIEKGQTVTLRCDPISGHDNLYWYRRVMGKEIKFLLHFVKESKQDESGMPNNRFLAERTGGTYSTLKVQPAELEDSGVYFCASSQLSTDTQYFGPGTRLTVL.

This clone was seen a few times. V gene TRBV5-1 combines with J gene TRBJ2-5, with D tentatively TRBD1 (6 bases). CDR1 is SGHRS and CDR2 is YFSETQ in the germline V gene. CDR3 size: 15 residues. Trimming took off 4 bases at V and 1 base at J, with 14 bases between the two ends. CDR3 coding DNA: TGCGCCAGCAGCCAGGAGACAGGACCCCAAGAGACCCAGTACTTC. Protein product: CASSQETGPQETQYF.

The J gene is TRBJ2-5, the V gene TRBV2, with TRBD1 matching 8 bases. The J segment lost 0 bases and the V segment lost 8 bases, leaving 2 bases of the junction unmatched. From germline, CDR1 is SNHLY and CDR2 FYNNEI. CDR3 size: 13 residues. The DNA of the CDR3 is TGTGCCAGCTCGGACAGGGACCAAGAGACCCAGTACTTC. Translating gives CASSDRDQETQYF.

This sequence joins TRBV11-2 and TRBJ1-4; D remains unclear. The CDR3 covers 13 residues. CDR1 is SGHAT, CDR2 FQNNGV, per germline. The V gene lost 0 bases and the J gene lost 5 bases, with 4 bases spanning the gap. DNA for the CDR3: TGTGCCAGCAGCTTAGAGAGGAATGAAAAACTGTTTTTT. Translation: CASSLERNEKLFF.

The chain combines TRBV6-1 with TRBJ1-1, with TRBD1 matching over 7 bases. This CDR3 has 13 residues. J was trimmed by 4 bases and V by 6 bases; bases with no gene match: 5. In germline, CDR1 is MNHNS, CDR2 SASEGT. The CDR3 sequence is CASRGQESTEAFF. Here the CDR3 DNA reads TGTGCCAGCAGAGGACAGGAGAGCACTGAAGCTTTCTTT.

This chain uses TRBV5-4 with TRBJ1-1; possibly TRBD1 for D (5 bases). This CDR3 contains 15 residues. The V gene's germline CDR1 is SGHNT and CDR2 YYREEE (reference sequence). V was cut by 7 bases and J by 4 bases, with 20 bases left in between. The CDR3 sequence: CASASGGTRVTEAFF. CDR3 in DNA: TGTGCCAGCGCAAGCGGGGGGACCCGGGTCACTGAAGCTTTCTTT. The whole variable domain, remainder taken from reference TRBV5-4 and TRBJ1-1, is ETGVTQSPTHLIKTRGQQVTLRCSSQSGHNTVSWYQQALGQGPQFIFQYYREEENGRGNFPPRFSGLQFPNYSSELNVNALELDDSALYLCASASGGTRVTEAFFGQGTRLTVV.

This clone is judged medium-sized. The chain is built from TRBV7-3 and TRBJ2-1; tentatively, D is TRBD1 (6 bases). The CDR3 covers 16 residues. Germline CDR1 SGHTA, CDR2 FQGTGA. V shed 5 bases and J shed 6 bases, with 20 bases lying between them. The CDR3 DNA is TGTGCCAGCAGCGCCCAACCGGGACAACCCACCAATGAGCAGTTCTTC. It codes for CASSAQPGQPTNEQFF.

The chain couples TRBV19 to TRBJ2-7; 8 bases are a match to TRBD1. The CDR3 consists of 14 residues. J gave up 5 bases and V 4 bases, and 7 bases lay outside the gene matches. CDR1 and CDR2 (germline): LNHDA, SQIVND (reference sequence). CDR3 sequence: CASSTTGAGDEQYF. DNA of the CDR3: TGTGCCAGTAGTACGACAGGGGCCGGGGACGAGCAGTACTTC.

This clone was seen a handful of times. The chain recombines TRBV6-4 with TRBJ2-1; 11 bases align to TRBD2. The CDR3 contains 15 residues. Germline V gene data show CDR1 as MRHNA and CDR2 as SNTAGT. After removal of 3 bases from V and 3 bases from J, the junction contained 1 base not matched to a gene. The CDR3 DNA reads TGTGCCAGCAGTGAACTAGCGGGAGACTACAATGAGCAGTTCTTC. Translated: CASSELAGDYNEQFF.

V usage is TRBV5-1 and J usage is TRBJ2-2, with TRBD1 matching over 8 bases. CDR1 and CDR2 from the germline V gene are SGHRS and YFSETQ. J gave up 1 base and V 9 bases, and 2 bases lay outside the gene matches. This CDR3 contains 13 residues. As DNA, the CDR3 is TGCGCCACCGGGACAGGGAACACCGGGGAGCTGTTTTTT. Translation: CATGTGNTGELFF.

In its sample, this clone was seen once. J is TRBJ1-3 and V is TRBV5-1; D gene uncertain. From germline, CDR1 is SGHRS and CDR2 YFSETQ. This CDR3 contains 15 residues. V lost 2 bases, J lost 7 bases, and 16 bases lay in between. The CDR3 spells CASSFFPGDVNTIYF. CDR3 nucleotide sequence: TGCGCCAGCAGCTTCTTCCCCGGGGATGTCAACACCATATATTTT.

The chain uses TRBV5-1 and TRBJ1-2; 9 bases are shared with TRBD1. This CDR3 comprises 16 residues. Germline V CDR1 and CDR2: SGHRS, YFSETQ. Losses at the gene ends were 0 bases for V and 6 bases for J; bases not matched to a gene: 9. CDR3 sequence (DNA): TGCGCCAGCAGCTTGGGCGGTCAGGACAGGGGCGATGGCTACACCTTC. Amino acid sequence: CASSLGGQDRGDGYTF.

The CDR3 nucleotides are TGTGCCAGCAGCTCTGAGAGATCTAACTATGGCTACACCTTC. This translates into CASSSERSNYGYTF. J is TRBJ1-2 and V is TRBV5-5, with D unresolved. Looked up from germline, CDR1 is SGHKS and CDR2 is YYEKEE (reference sequence). Between the trimmed V and J ends, which lost 3 bases and 0 bases, there was a span of 9 bases. CDR3 size: 14 residues.